Following are 5 T cell receptor beta chains from one sample sequenced in a study of neurological immune-mediated disorders. TCRdb fed the 5' RACE reads into MiXCR, producing one record per CDR3 protein. This sample has 74,000 or so distinct CDR3 sequences, with roughly 9.5% found just once. Sequenced sample: PBMCs. These TCRs come from a man aged 50-59 years in good health.

This clonotype was counted many times. The chain joins TRBV7-3 to TRBJ2-7; D is tentatively TRBD1 or TRBD2 (7 bases each). The germline CDR1 and CDR2 sequences are SGHTA and FQGTGA. Trimming removed 5 bases from V and 6 bases from J, with 17 bases in between. The CDR3 is 14 residues long. In DNA form, the CDR3 reads TGTGCCAGCAGCGCCGGGGGGTCAGGGGGCGAGCAGTACTTC. It codes for CASSAGGSGGEQYF.

This clonotype was observed at least ten times. J is TRBJ2-3 and V is TRBV18; D gene ambiguous. Germline CDR1 reads KGHSH; CDR2 reads LQKENI. Trimming pared 5 bases from V and 3 bases from J, leaving 12 bases between. The CDR3 extends over 14 amino acids. Here the CDR3 reads CASSATIATDTQYF. CDR3 DNA sequence: TGTGCCAGCTCAGCTACGATCGCGACAGATACGCAGTATTTT.

This clonotype was seen only a few times. The gene calls are TRBV14 and TRBJ1-2; D perhaps matches TRBD1 (6 bases). The CDR3 is 13 residues long. V lost 6 bases to trimming and J lost 6 bases, with 14 bases between them. The germline V gene encodes CDR1 SGHDN and CDR2 FVKESK. CDR3 amino acids: CASRHTGGDGYTF. CDR3 bases: TGTGCCAGCAGACACACGGGGGGCGATGGCTACACCTTC.

There are many counts of this clonotype. J is TRBJ2-2 and V is TRBV7-2, with unresolved D. Trimming took 1 base from V and 1 from J, leaving 4 bases between them. Germline assignment: CDR1 SGHTA and CDR2 FQGNSA. This CDR3 comprises 14 residues. Here the CDR3 reads CASSLERNTGELFF. CDR3 nucleotides: TGTGCCAGCAGCTTAGAAAGGAACACCGGGGAGCTGTTTTTT. Full variable domain (missing parts from reference TRBV7-2 and TRBJ2-2): GAGVSQSPSNKVTEKGKDVELRCDPISGHTALYWYRQSLGQGLEFLIYFQGNSAPDKSGLPSDRFSAERTGGSVSTLTIQRTQQEDSAVYLCASSLERNTGELFFGEGSRLTVL.

Many counts were recorded for this clonotype. The chain links TRBV27 to TRBJ1-5; the D is unclear. The V end was cut by 6 bases, the J end by 6 bases, with 12 bases between. The CDR3 spans 13 residues. Germline CDR1 and CDR2: MNHEY and SMNVEV (reference sequence). The CDR3 DNA reads as TGTGCCAGCAGCTGGGGAGGGAGTCAGCCCCAGCATTTT. Translated: CASSWGGSQPQHF.